The 20 T cell receptor beta chains below all came from one sample that was sequenced in a study of neurological immune-mediated disorders. From the 5' RACE reads, TCRdb called clonotypes with MiXCR, one entry per CDR3 protein. The sample lists 70,000 to 95,000 distinct CDR3 sequences, approximately 17% seen once, with less than 20% in the top ten. The specimen sequenced was PBMCs. The source is a middle-aged woman in good health.

This clonotype was recorded many times. The V and J genes are TRBV20-1 and TRBJ1-1; no reliable D call. This CDR3 is 11 amino acids long. Per the germline V gene, CDR1 is DFQATT and CDR2 is SNEGSKA (reference sequence). Trimming left V 5 bases short and J 0 bases short, with 4 bases between. CDR3 loop: CSAYLNTEAFF. Written as DNA, the CDR3 is TGCAGTGCTTACTTGAACACTGAAGCTTTCTTT.

This clonotype has at least ten counts. The chain joins TRBV20-1 to TRBJ2-3; 8 bases agree with TRBD2. From germline, CDR1 is DFQATT and CDR2 SNEGSKA (reference sequence). CDR3 length: 15 residues. V dropped 3 bases and J dropped 0; count of bases not matched to a gene: 5. Here the CDR3 DNA reads TGCAGTGCTAGTTCGGGGGGGGTTAGCACAGATACGCAGTATTTT. It codes for CSASSGGVSTDTQYF.

As for this clonotype: The junction departs from germline at one end; a sequencing error may be responsible. The rearrangement uses TRBV5-4 and TRBJ2-3, with 7 bases lining up with TRBD2. The CDR3 loop spans 15 amino acids. From germline, CDR1 is SGHNT and CDR2 YYREEE (reference sequence). DNA for the CDR3: TGTGCCAGCAACTTGGGTGGGACTACGAAAGATACGCAGTATTTT. Its translation: CASNLGGTTKDTQYF.

This clonotype showed up many times. The chain carries TRBV7-8 and TRBJ1-2, with D possibly matching TRBD1 (5 bases). Germline CDR1 reads SGHVS; CDR2 reads FQNEAQ. CDR3 length: 15 residues. V was pared by 1 base and J by 1 base, with 10 bases between. The CDR3 nucleotides are TGTGCCAGCAGCTTAGGAGGGGCAGATAACTATGGCTACACCTTC. This sequence encodes CASSLGGADNYGYTF.

The CDR3 region has the DNA TGTGCCAGCAGCTTAGTCCGGGTTGGTTTAGGGGGGCCAGCCACCGGGGAGCTGTTTTTT. This codes for CASSLVRVGLGGPATGELFF. V is TRBV7-6 and J is TRBJ2-2, with D possibly being TRBD1 or TRBD2 (6 bases each). Between the trimmed V and J ends, which lost 1 base and 4 bases, there was a span of 25 bases. CDR1 and CDR2 from the germline V gene are SGHVS and FNYEAQ. The CDR3 totals 20 residues.

In this sample, this clonotype turned up many times. The chain recombines TRBV18 with TRBJ2-5; 9 bases map to TRBD1. Germline CDR1 reads KGHSH; CDR2 reads LQKENI. The V and J ends lost 5 bases and 3 bases, in that order; junction bases with no gene match: 4. The CDR3 spans 14 residues. CDR3 sequence: CASSLDRGKETQYF. In nucleotides, the CDR3 is TGTGCCAGCTCATTGGACAGGGGCAAAGAGACCCAGTACTTC.

In its sample, this clonotype was seen many times. The chain carries TRBV20-1 and TRBJ2-7; 7 bases line up with TRBD1. V dropped 5 bases and J dropped 7; count of bases not matched to a gene: 11. This CDR3 spans 13 amino acids. CDR1 and CDR2 (germline): DFQATT, SNEGSKA (reference sequence). The CDR3 DNA is TGCAGTGCTTTTACGACAGGGTCGGGGGAGCAGTACTTC. This sequence encodes CSAFTTGSGEQYF.

This chain connects TRBV12-3 or TRBV12-4 to TRBJ2-7; 8 nucleotides match TRBD1. This CDR3 spans 16 amino acids. V was clipped by 3 bases and J by 2 bases; unmatched bases: 9. The CDR3 region is CASSFSTGQATYEQYF. DNA of the CDR3: TGTGCCAGCAGTTTTTCCACGGGACAGGCGACCTACGAGCAGTACTTC.

CDR3 sequence (DNA): TGTGCCAGCAGTTCCGGGACTAGCGGGGGGGTTAATGAGCAGTTCTTC. Translating it yields CASSSGTSGGVNEQFF. The chain joins TRBV6-2 or TRBV6-3 to TRBJ2-1; 16 bases are shared with TRBD2. CDR1 MNHEY and CDR2 SVGEGT come from the germline V gene. This CDR3 is 16 amino acids long. With 4 bases clipped from V and 7 bases from J, the junction kept 4 bases outside the gene matches.

The rearrangement links TRBV4-3 to TRBJ2-3, with 10 bases identical to TRBD2. The germline V gene has CDR1 LGHNA and CDR2 YSLEER. Losses at the gene ends were 0 bases for V and 8 bases for J; bases not matched to a gene: 8. There are 16 residues in the CDR3. In DNA, the CDR3 is TGCGCCAGCAGCCAAGATCCCCTAGCGGGGGAGGTTACGCAGTATTTT. It yields the protein CASSQDPLAGEVTQYF.

This clonotype was recorded many times. The CDR3 DNA is TGTGCCAGCAGCTCTGGACAGGGGCCAAACTACGAGCAGTACTTC. Translation: CASSSGQGPNYEQYF. The chain employs TRBV7-3 and TRBJ2-7; 9 bases line up with TRBD1. Trimming removed 4 bases from V and 3 bases from J; junction bases left unmatched: 7. This CDR3 has 15 residues. Germline CDR1 reads SGHTA; CDR2 reads FQGTGA.

This clonotype was seen ten or more times. J is TRBJ1-1 and V is TRBV28; D might be TRBD1 (5 bases). V was trimmed by 5 bases and J by 0 bases, leaving 19 bases between them. The CDR3 contains 17 residues. Germline loops: CDR1 MDHEN, CDR2 SYDVKM. CDR3 sequence reads: CASSPRQGRTMNTEAFF. CDR3 DNA: TGTGCCAGCAGTCCCCGGCAGGGACGGACGATGAACACTGAAGCTTTCTTT.

The rearrangement links TRBV5-5 to TRBJ1-5, with 8 positions matching TRBD1. Germline CDR1 reads SGHKS; CDR2 reads YYEKEE (reference sequence). The CDR3 has 14 amino acids. V lost 5 bases, J lost 8 bases, and 9 bases stayed unmatched. CDR3 bases: TGTGCCAGCAGTTTATCAGGGGGCGGGGAGCCCCAGCATTTT. Its translation is CASSLSGGGEPQHF.

This clonotype was counted ten times or more. The chain couples TRBV12-3 or TRBV12-4 to TRBJ1-1; maybe TRBD1 (5 bases). The CDR3 is 14 amino acids. Trimming removed 6 bases at V and 5 bases at J, with 16 bases between. The CDR3 sequence: CASSRGRGSTEAFF. The CDR3 bases are TGTGCCAGCAGCCGGGGAAGGGGATCGACTGAAGCTTTCTTT.

The chain links TRBV2 to TRBJ1-4; 10 bases are a match to TRBD1. CDR3 length equals 14 residues. The J segment lost 4 bases and the V segment lost 10 bases, leaving 6 bases of the junction unmatched. Germline V CDR1 and CDR2: SNHLY, FYNNEI. The CDR3 DNA follows: TGTGCCAATTCAGGGACAGGGGTTAATGAAAAACTGTTTTTT. Translating gives CANSGTGVNEKLFF.

Many counts were recorded for this clonotype. In DNA form, the CDR3 reads TGTGCCAGCAGCTACGGGGGTCTCCATCAGCCCCAGCATTTT. Protein sequence: CASSYGGLHQPQHF. This chain uses TRBV7-2 with TRBJ1-5; the D gene is possibly TRBD1 (5 bases). The V gene's germline CDR1 is SGHTA and CDR2 FQGNSA. CDR3 length: 14 residues. V was shortened by 4 bases and J by 5 bases, with 12 bases between the two germline ends.

This clonotype was observed a single time. Given a much more abundant clone one base away, this may be a read error. This chain joins TRBV28 and TRBJ1-2; D ambiguous. Trimming removed 1 base from V and 4 bases from J, with 10 bases in between. CDR1 is MDHEN, CDR2 SYDVKM, per germline. The CDR3 is 14 residues long. The CDR3 DNA sequence: TGTGCCAGCAGTTTATATACCCCCATCTATGGCTACACCTTC. Translating gives CASSLYTPIYGYTF.

The table lists this clonotype with many counts. V usage is TRBV6-2 or TRBV6-3 and J usage is TRBJ1-5; D remains unclear. The CDR3 is made up of 13 amino acids. The germline V gene encodes CDR1 MNHEY and CDR2 SVGEGT. Trimming removed 3 bases from V and 5 bases from J, with 8 bases in between. In DNA, the CDR3 is TGTGCCAGCAGTTATTGGGAAGATCAGCCCCAGCATTTT. Its translation is CASSYWEDQPQHF.

This clonotype occurred many times. J is TRBJ2-3 and V is TRBV12-3 or TRBV12-4; 16 bases align to TRBD2. The CDR3 consists of 17 residues. V was clipped by 6 bases and J by 5 bases; unmatched bases: 8. CDR3 residues: CASSPGTSGGEGDTQYF. DNA for the CDR3: TGTGCCAGCAGCCCTGGGACTAGCGGGGGGGAGGGAGATACGCAGTATTTT.

Many counts were recorded for this clonotype. The chain recombines TRBV6-2 or TRBV6-3 with TRBJ2-3, with 7 bases identical to TRBD2. V lost 8 bases, J lost 6 bases, and 2 bases stayed unmatched. The CDR3 contains 11 residues. Per the germline V gene, CDR1 is MNHEY and CDR2 is SVGEGT. The CDR3: CASAGGDTQYF. The CDR3 DNA reads TGTGCCAGCGCCGGGGGGGATACGCAGTATTTT.